This T cell receptor (beta chain) was profiled in a study of human thymus T cells. Study conclusions and caveats: Thymic repertoires of unrelated individuals were reported in related research to overlap highly.

Thymic material originated from resections removed in the course of corrective heart surgery. Donors consisted of healthy Finnish infants (having corrective surgery for congenital heart defects). This table comes from immunoSEQ multiplex PCR, and its TCRdb copy is limited to in-frame clones, with some not included. Of some 130,000 clones detected, over 85% appear once; the ten largest clones hold around 0.025%. As to this clone: Its target is not known.

Trimming left V 0 bases short and J 7 bases short, with 9 bases between. This CDR3 comprises 14 residues. Germline CDR1 reads SNHLY; CDR2 reads FYNNEI. This receptor was obtained from a boy in the first two years of life with a congenital heart defect but otherwise immunologically healthy. The V gene is TRBV2, the J gene TRBJ2-2; perhaps TRBD2 as D (5 bases). Sequencing was done on a sample of thymus tissue. The CDR3 reads CASSEAGEFGELFF. The CDR3 DNA reads TGTGCCAGCAGTGAAGCCGGGGAGTTCGGGGAGCTGTTTTTT.